This T cell receptor (beta chain) was recovered during a study of breast tumors, draining lymph nodes, adjacent tissues. The study, taken as a whole, reports: Tumors had less TCR diversity than lymph nodes, more than nontumor tissue. The data were judged consistent with most tumor T cells coming from lymph node and expanding in tumor. That most tumor T cells come from lymph nodes remained unproven.

This clonotype was counted at least ten times. The antigen remains unidentified. V dropped 6 bases and J dropped 0; count of bases not matched to a gene: 12. This CDR3 comprises 19 residues. Breast cancer patients provided tissue from their axillary draining lymph nodes. TCRdb re-called the multiplex PCR reads through MiXCR, storing one row per CDR3 protein. The sample contains about 200,000 distinct CDR3 sequences, under 35% of which appear only once. The clonotype originates from a female donor with breast cancer. Some clones in this sample may be carry-over from other donors' samples. The chain couples TRBV12-3 or TRBV12-4 to TRBJ1-3; 12 positions match TRBD1. Sequenced material: axillary lymph node tissue. The CDR3 spells CASRGRDRGPLRSGNTIYF. The CDR3 nucleotides read TGTGCCAGCAGGGGACGGGACAGGGGGCCTCTACGCTCTGGAAACACCATATATTTT.